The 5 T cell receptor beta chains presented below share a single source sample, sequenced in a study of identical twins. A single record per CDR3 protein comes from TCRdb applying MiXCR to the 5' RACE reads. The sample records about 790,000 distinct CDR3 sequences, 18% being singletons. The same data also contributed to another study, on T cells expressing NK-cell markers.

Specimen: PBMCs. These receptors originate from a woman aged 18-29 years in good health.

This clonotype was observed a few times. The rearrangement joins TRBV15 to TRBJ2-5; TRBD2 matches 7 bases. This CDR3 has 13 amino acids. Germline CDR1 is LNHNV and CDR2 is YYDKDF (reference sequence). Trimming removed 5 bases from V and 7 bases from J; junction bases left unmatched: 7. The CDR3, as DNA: TGTGCCACCAGCTCCCCTGGCGGGGGGACCCAGTACTTC. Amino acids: CATSSPGGGTQYF.

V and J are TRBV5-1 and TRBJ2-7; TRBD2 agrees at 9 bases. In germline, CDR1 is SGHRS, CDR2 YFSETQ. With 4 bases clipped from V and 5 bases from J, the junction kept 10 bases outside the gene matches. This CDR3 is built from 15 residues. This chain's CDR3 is CASSKKAGGRDEQYF. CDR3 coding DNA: TGCGCCAGCAGCAAGAAAGCGGGAGGTAGGGACGAGCAGTACTTC.

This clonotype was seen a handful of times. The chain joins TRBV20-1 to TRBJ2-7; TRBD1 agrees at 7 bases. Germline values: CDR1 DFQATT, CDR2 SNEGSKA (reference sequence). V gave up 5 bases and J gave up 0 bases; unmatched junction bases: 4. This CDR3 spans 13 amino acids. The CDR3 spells CSARDRASYEQYF. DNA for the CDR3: TGCAGTGCTCGCGACAGGGCCTCCTACGAGCAGTACTTC.

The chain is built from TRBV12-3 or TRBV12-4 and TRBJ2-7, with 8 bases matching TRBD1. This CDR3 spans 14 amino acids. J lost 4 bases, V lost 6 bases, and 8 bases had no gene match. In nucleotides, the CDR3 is TGTGCCAGCAGGCCTACAGGGGGACAATACGAGCAGTACTTC. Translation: CASRPTGGQYEQYF.

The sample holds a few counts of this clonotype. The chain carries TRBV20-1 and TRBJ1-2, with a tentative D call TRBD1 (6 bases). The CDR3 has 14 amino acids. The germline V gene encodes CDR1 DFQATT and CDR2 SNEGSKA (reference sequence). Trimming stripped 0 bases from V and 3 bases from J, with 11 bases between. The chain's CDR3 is CSARDGQRHYGYTF. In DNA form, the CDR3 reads TGCAGTGCTAGAGATGGACAGCGCCACTATGGCTACACCTTC.